This T cell receptor (beta chain) stems from a study of T cell responses to AZD1222 COVID-19 vaccine. Using immunoSEQ multiplex PCR, the repertoire was profiled, and TCRdb retains in-frame clones only, with some absent. This sample has 55,000 to 65,000 clones, with roughly 87% found just once. Concerning this clone itself: Its cognate antigen is unknown.

The CDR3 loop spans 14 amino acids. The germline V gene has CDR1 SNHLY and CDR2 FYNNEI. V was clipped by 6 bases and J by 0 bases, with 9 bases between them. Study outcomes and limitations: Spike as a whole was targeted by vaccine-associated CD4 TCRs, dominant at 160-218 and 743-854. Sampled repertoires all dated from after the peak T cell response.

The receptor was isolated from an adult in good health. The chain carries TRBV2 and TRBJ1-5; D unclear. The sample in question was peripheral blood, obtained on day 0 of AZD1222 vaccination. CDR3: CASRKQYSNQPQHF. Written as DNA, the CDR3 is TGTGCCAGCAGAAAACAGTATAGCAATCAGCCCCAGCATTTT.